This T cell receptor beta chain was observed in a study of T-cell memory formation after mild COVID-19. Study-level background: In these data, TCR clusters were largely donor specific.

This clonotype was detected once. The antigen is unknown. With a much larger clone just one base away, this may be a read error. One entry per CDR3 protein, called by TCRdb with MiXCR from the 5' RACE reads. In the table there are around 300,000 distinct CDR3 sequences, roughly an eighth of which are singletons. Study conclusions and caveats: Contracting clones from day 15 to 85 showed balanced CD4/CD8; later expanders favored CD4+. Shrinking CD4+ clones resided mostly in CM and EM, and CD8+ ones in EMRA.

The CDR3 sequence is 14 residues long. Germline loops: CDR1 SNHLY, CDR2 FYNNEI. The chain employs TRBV2 and TRBJ2-2; TRBD2 agrees at 10 bases. Specimen: PBMCs or a T cell subset sorted from them (not recorded which). The origin of this receptor is a man aged 18 to 30 who had mild COVID-19 (a few samples of this study predate the infection). Cell type and time point are not known. The CDR3 bases are TGTGCCAGCAGCATACTAGCGGGGACCGGGGAGCTGATTTTT. Amino acids: CASSILAGTGELIF.